Detailed here is one TCR beta chain. Source study methods: Using reference gene primer amplification, nucleated cell counts were estimated. TCRdb's copy holds only in-frame clones and misses some; the assay was immunoSEQ multiplex PCR. V and J calls and clone size are as listed in that table; D and trimming were resolved from the DNA. The sample carries roughly 330,000 clones, more than 75% recorded once. The data originate from a study of blood T cell repertoires in COVID-19. The wider study: Sites in the United States, Italy and Spain provided acute and convalescent COVID-19 samples. T cells, B-cell-depleted T cells, or PBMCs supplied cDNA or gDNA.

This CDR3 region has 14 residues. Germline lookup yields CDR1 MNHEY and CDR2 SVGAGI. V shed 7 bases, J shed 4 bases, and the junction held 4 bases outside the gene matches. The chain is built from TRBV6-5 and TRBJ2-5; 12 bases agree with TRBD1. This sequence originates from a woman aged 45-59 years with acute or convalescent COVID-19. Sequences were obtained from peripheral blood. CDR3 coding DNA: TGTGCCAGCACGGGACAGGGGGCTGGAGAGACCCAGTACTTC. This encodes CASTGQGAGETQYF.